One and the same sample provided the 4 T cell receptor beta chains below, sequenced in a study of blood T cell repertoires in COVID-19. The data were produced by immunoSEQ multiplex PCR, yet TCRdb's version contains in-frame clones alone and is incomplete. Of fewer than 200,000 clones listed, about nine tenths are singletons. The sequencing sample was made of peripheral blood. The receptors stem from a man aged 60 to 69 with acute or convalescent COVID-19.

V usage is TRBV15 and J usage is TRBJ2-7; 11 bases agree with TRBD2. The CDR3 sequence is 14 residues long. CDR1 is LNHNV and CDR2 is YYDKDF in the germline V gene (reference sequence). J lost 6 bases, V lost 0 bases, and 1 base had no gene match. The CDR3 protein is CATSRDLAGGEQYF. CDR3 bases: TGTGCCACCAGCAGAGATCTAGCGGGAGGCGAGCAGTACTTC.

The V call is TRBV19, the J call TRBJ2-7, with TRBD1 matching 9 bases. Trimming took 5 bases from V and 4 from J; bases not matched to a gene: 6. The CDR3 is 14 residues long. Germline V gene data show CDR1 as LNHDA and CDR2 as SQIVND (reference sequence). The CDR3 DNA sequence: TGTGCCAGTAGTGTACAGGGGGCGCAGTACGAGCAGTACTTC. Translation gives CASSVQGAQYEQYF.

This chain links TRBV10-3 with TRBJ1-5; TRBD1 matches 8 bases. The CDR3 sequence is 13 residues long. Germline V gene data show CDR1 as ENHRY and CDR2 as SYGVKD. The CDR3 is CAGGTGVDQPQHF. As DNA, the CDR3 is TGTGCGGGGGGGACAGGAGTGGATCAGCCCCAGCATTTT.

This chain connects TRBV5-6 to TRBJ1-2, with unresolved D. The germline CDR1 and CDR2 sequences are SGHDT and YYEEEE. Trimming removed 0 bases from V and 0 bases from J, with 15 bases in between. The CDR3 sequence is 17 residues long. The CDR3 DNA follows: TGTGCCAGCAGCTTGGTCGGTTCACAGATAGCTAACTATGGCTACACCTTC. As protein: CASSLVGSQIANYGYTF.